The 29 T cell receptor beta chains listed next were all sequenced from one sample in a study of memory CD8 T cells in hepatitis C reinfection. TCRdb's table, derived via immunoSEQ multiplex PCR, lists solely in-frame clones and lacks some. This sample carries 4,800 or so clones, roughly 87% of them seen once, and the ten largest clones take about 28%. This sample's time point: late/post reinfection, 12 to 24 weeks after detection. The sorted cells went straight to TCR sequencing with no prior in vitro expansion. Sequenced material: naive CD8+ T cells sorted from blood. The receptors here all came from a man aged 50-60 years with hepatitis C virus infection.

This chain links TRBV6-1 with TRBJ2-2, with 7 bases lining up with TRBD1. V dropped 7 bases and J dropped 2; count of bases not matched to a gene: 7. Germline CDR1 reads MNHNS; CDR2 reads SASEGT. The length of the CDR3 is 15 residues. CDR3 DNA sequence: TGTGCCAGCATATCCGGGACAGTCAACACCGGGGAGCTGTTTTTT. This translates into CASISGTVNTGELFF.

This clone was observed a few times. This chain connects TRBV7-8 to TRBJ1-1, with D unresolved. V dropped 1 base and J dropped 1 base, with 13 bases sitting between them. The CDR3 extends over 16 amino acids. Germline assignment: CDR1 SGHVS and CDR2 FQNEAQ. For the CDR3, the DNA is TGTGCCAGCAGCTTAGGGCTCGGGGTACCGAACACTGAAGCTTTCTTT. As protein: CASSLGLGVPNTEAFF.

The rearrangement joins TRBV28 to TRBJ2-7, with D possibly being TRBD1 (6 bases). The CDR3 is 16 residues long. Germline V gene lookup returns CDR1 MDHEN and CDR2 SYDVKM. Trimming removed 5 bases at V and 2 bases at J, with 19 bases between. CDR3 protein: CASSPHPGHMTYEQYF. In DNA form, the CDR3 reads TGTGCCAGCAGTCCTCATCCGGGACACATGACCTACGAGCAGTACTTC.

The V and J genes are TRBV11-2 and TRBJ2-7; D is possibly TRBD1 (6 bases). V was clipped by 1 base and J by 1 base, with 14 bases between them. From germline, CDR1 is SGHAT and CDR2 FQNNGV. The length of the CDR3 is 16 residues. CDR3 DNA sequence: TGTGCCAGCAGCTTAGCGGTACAGGGTGGGTCCTACGAGCAGTACTTC. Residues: CASSLAVQGGSYEQYF.

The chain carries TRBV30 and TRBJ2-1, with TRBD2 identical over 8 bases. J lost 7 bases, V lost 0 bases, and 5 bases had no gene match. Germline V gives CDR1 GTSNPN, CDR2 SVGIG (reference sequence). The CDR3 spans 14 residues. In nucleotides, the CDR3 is TGTGCCTGGAGTGTGAGCGGGAGTGGGAATGAGCAGTTCTTC. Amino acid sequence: CAWSVSGSGNEQFF.

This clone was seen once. CDR3 nucleotides: TGTGCCAGCAGTTTACTTGCAGGGGGCATGAATCAGCCCCAGCATTTT. It specifies CASSLLAGGMNQPQHF. V and J are TRBV28 and TRBJ1-5, with TRBD1 identical over 8 bases. The V segment lost 2 bases and the J segment 4 bases; nucleotides outside the gene matches: 7. The germline V gene has CDR1 MDHEN and CDR2 SYDVKM. The CDR3 is 16 amino acids.

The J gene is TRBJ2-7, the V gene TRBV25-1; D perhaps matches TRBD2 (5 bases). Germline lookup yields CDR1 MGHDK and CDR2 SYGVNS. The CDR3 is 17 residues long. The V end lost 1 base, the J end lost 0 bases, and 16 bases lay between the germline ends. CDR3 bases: TGTGCCAGCAGTGAATGGTCCTACAGCGGTGGCTCCTACGAGCAGTACTTC. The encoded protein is CASSEWSYSGGSYEQYF.

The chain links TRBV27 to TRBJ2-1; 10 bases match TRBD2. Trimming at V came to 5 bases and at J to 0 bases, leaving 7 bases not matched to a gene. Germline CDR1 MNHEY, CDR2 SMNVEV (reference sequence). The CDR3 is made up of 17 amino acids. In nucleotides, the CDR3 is TGTGCCAGCAGTCCGCGACTAGCGGGCCGCTCCTACAATGAGCAGTTCTTC. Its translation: CASSPRLAGRSYNEQFF.

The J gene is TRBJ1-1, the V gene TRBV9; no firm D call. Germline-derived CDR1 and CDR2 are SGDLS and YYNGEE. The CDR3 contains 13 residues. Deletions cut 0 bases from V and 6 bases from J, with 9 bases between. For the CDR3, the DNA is TGTGCCAGCAGCGTAGGTGAGGGAGCTGAAGCTTTCTTT. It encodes CASSVGEGAEAFF.

CDR3 bases: TGTGCCAGCAGTGACCCCCTATATGAGCGGGAGGCCCGAGAGACCCAGTACTTC. The encoded protein is CASSDPLYEREARETQYF. The chain is built from TRBV6-4 and TRBJ2-5, with 9 bases fitting TRBD2. The CDR3 has 18 amino acids. CDR1 and CDR2 (germline): MRHNA, SNTAGT. Germline trimming cut 2 bases from V and 4 bases from J; bases unmatched to any gene: 14.

The CDR3 here is CASSPYIQGPEQFF. CDR3 nucleotide sequence: TGTGCCAGCAGTCCCTATATCCAGGGCCCTGAGCAGTTCTTC. The J gene is TRBJ2-1, the V gene TRBV6-5, with a weak D call TRBD1 (5 bases). CDR3 length: 14 amino acids. Trimming shortened V by 5 bases and J by 9 bases, and 17 bases separated the two germline ends. Germline CDR1 is MNHEY and CDR2 is SVGAGI.

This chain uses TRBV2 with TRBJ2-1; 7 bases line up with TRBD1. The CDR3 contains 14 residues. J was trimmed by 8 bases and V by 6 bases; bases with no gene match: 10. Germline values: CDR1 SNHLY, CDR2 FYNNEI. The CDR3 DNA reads TGTGCCAGCAGCGAATCGACAGGGCGGGATGAGCAGTTCTTC. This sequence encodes CASSESTGRDEQFF.

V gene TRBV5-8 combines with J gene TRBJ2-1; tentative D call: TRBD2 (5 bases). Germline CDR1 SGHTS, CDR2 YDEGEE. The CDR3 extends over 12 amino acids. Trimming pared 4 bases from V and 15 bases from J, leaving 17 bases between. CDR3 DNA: TGTGCCAGCAGCCCCCGCGAGGGTTTGGTGTTCTTC. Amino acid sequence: CASSPREGLVFF.

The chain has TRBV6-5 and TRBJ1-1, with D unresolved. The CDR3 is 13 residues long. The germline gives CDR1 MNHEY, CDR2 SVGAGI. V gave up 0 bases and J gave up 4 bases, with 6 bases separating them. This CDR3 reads CASSYSAGTEAFF. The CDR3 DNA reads TGTGCCAGCAGTTACTCTGCCGGCACTGAAGCTTTCTTT.

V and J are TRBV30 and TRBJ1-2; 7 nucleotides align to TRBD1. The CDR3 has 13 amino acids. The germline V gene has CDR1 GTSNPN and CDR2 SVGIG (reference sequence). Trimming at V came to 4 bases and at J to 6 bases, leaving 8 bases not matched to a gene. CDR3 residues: CAWNPGQVDGYTF. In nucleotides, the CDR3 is TGTGCCTGGAACCCCGGACAGGTGGATGGCTACACCTTC.

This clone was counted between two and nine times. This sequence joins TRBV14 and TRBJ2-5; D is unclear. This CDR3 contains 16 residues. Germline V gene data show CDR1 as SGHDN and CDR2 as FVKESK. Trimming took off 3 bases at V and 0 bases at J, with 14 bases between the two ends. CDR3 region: CASSQLVTRYQETQYF. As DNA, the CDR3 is TGTGCCAGCAGCCAGCTGGTCACCAGGTACCAAGAGACCCAGTACTTC.

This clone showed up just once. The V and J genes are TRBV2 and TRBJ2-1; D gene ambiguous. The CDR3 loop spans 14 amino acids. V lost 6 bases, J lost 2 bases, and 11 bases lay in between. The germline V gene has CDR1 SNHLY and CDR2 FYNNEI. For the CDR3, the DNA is TGTGCCAGCAGATCAGAGGTCCCCTACAATGAGCAGTTCTTC. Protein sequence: CASRSEVPYNEQFF. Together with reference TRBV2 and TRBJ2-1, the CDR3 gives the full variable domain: EPEVTQTPSHQVTQMGQEVILRCVPISNHLYFYWYRQILGQKVEFLVSFYNNEISEKSEIFDDQFSVERPDGSNFTLKIRSTKLEDSAMYFCASRSEVPYNEQFFGPGTRLTVL.

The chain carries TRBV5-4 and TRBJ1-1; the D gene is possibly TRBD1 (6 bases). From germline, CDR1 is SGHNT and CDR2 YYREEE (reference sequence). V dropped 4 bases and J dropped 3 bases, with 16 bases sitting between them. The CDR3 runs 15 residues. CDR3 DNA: TGTGCCAGCAGCCAAAATACAGGGTTGGACACTGAAGCTTTCTTT. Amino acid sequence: CASSQNTGLDTEAFF.

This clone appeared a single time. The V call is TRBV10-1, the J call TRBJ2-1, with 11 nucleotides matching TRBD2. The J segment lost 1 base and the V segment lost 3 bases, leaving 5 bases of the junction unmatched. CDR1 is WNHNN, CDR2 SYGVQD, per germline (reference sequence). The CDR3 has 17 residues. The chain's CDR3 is CASSDGGLADSYNEQFF. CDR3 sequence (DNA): TGCGCCAGCAGTGACGGGGGACTAGCGGATTCCTACAATGAGCAGTTCTTC.

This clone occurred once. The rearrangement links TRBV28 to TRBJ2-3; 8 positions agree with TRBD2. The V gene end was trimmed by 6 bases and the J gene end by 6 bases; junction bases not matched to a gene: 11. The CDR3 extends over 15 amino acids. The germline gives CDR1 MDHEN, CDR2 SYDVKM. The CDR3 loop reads CASRVASGWGDTQYF. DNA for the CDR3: TGTGCCAGCAGGGTCGCTAGCGGGTGGGGGGATACGCAGTATTTT.

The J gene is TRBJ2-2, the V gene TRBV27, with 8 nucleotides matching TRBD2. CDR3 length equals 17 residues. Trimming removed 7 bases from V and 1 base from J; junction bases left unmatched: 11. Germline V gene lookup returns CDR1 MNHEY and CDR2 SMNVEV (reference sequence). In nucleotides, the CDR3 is TGTGCCAGCACTTCTTCCATAGCGGGATGGAACACCGGGGAGCTGTTTTTT. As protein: CASTSSIAGWNTGELFF.

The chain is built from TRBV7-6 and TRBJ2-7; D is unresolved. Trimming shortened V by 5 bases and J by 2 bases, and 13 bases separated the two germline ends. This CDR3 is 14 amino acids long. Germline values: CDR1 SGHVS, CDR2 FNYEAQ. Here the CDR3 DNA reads TGTGCCAGCAGCGTACTCTCAGGAACCTACGAGCAGTACTTC. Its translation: CASSVLSGTYEQYF.

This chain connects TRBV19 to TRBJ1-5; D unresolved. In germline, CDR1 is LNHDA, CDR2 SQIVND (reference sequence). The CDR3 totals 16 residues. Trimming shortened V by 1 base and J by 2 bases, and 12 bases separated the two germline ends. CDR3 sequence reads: CASSIGPGLGNQPQHF. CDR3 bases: TGTGCCAGTAGTATAGGGCCCGGGTTGGGCAATCAGCCCCAGCATTTT. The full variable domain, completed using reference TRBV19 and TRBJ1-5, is DGGITQSPKYLFRKEGQNVTLSCEQNLNHDAMYWYRQDPGQGLRLIYYSQIVNDFQKGDIAEGYSVSREKKESFPLTVTSAQKNPTAFYLCASSIGPGLGNQPQHFGDGTRLSIL.

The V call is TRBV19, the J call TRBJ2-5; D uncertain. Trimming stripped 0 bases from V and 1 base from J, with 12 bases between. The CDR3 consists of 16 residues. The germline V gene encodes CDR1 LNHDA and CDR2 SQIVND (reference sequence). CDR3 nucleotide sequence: TGTGCCAGTAGTATAGACGAGTCCTGGGCCCAAGAGACCCAGTACTTC. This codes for CASSIDESWAQETQYF.

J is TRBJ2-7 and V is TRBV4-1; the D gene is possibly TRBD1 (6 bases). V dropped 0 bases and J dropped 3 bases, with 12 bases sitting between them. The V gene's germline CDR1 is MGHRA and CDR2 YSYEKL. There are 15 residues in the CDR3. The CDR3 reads CASSQDGRGYYEQYF. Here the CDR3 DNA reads TGCGCCAGCAGCCAAGATGGCAGGGGTTACTACGAGCAGTACTTC.

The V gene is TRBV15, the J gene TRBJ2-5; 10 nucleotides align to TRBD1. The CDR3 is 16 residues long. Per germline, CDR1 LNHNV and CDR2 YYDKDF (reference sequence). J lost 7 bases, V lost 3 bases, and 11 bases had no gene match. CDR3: CATSSPTGGGGGTQYF. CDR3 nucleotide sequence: TGTGCCACCAGCAGCCCGACAGGGGGCGGCGGAGGGACCCAGTACTTC.

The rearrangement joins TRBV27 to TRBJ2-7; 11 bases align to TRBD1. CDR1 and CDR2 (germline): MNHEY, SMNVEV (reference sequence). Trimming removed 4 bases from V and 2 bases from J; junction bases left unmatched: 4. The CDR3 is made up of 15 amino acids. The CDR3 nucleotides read TGTGCCAGCAGTTCCGGGACAGGGGGAACCTACGAGCAGTACTTC. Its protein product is CASSSGTGGTYEQYF.

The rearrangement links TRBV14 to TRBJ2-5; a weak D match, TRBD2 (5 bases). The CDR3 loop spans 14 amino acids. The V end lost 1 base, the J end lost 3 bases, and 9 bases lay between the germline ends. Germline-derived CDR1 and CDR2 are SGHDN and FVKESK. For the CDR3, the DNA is TGTGCCAGCAGCCAAGGACGGGGAGAAGAGACCCAGTACTTC. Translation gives CASSQGRGEETQYF.

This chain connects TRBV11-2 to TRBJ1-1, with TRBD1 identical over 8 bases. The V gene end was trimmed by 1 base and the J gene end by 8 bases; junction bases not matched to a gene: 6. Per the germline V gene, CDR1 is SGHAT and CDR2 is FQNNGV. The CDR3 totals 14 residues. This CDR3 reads CASSLVQGASEAFF. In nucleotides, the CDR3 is TGTGCCAGCAGCTTAGTTCAGGGGGCGTCCGAAGCTTTCTTT.